This T cell receptor beta chain was identified during a study of CD8 T cells in ankylosing spondylitis. Study outcomes and limitations: In reactive arthritis synovial fluid and blood, some motif variants had been reported before. In ankylosing spondylitis blood, a motif of roughly eight highly homologous TCR beta variants appeared characteristic.

As regards this clonotype: Its specificity is not known.

Libraries for TCR beta were made by quantitative 5'-RACE with molecular barcodes. TCRdb redid the calling of the 5' RACE reads with MiXCR, one entry per CDR3 protein. The sample holds about 510,000 distinct CDR3 sequences, roughly 5.2% seen once. The TCR sequence derives from a male donor with ankylosing spondylitis. Material for sequencing was blood, either unsorted or a sorted T cell fraction (not recorded which).

CDR3 in amino acids: CASSSGTGWGSGEKLFF. CDR3 nucleotides: TGTGCCAGCAGTTCCGGGACAGGGTGGGGTTCCGGGGAAAAACTGTTTTTT. The rearrangement links TRBV6-5 to TRBJ1-4; 9 nucleotides align to TRBD1. The length of the CDR3 is 17 residues. In germline, CDR1 is MNHEY, CDR2 SVGAGI. The junction had 14 bases not matched to a gene; V was cut back by 4 bases and J by 8 bases.